The 10 T cell receptor beta chains below come from one sample, sequenced in a study of T-cell memory formation after mild COVID-19. TCRdb re-called the 5' RACE reads through MiXCR, storing one row per CDR3 protein. The table lists about 250,000 distinct CDR3 sequences, 15% of them singletons. The sequencing input was PBMCs or a T cell subset sorted from them (not recorded which). The receptor source for this set is an adult woman who had mild COVID-19 (a few samples of this study predate the infection). Cell type and time point are not known.

The chain links TRBV20-1 to TRBJ2-3, with D uncertain. V was clipped by 7 bases and J by 2 bases, with 7 bases between them. This CDR3 is built from 11 residues. The germline V gene has CDR1 DFQATT and CDR2 SNEGSKA (reference sequence). CDR3 region: CSGGFTDTQYF. In nucleotides, the CDR3 is TGCAGTGGCGGCTTCACAGATACGCAGTATTTT.

A few counts support this clonotype. The chain uses TRBV5-1 and TRBJ2-3; perhaps TRBD2 as D (6 bases). V lost 4 bases, J lost 4 bases, and 19 bases lay in between. The CDR3 extends over 16 amino acids. Germline V gene sequence: CDR1 SGHRS, CDR2 YFSETQ. CDR3 residues: CASSPESRESPDTQYF. CDR3 bases: TGCGCCAGCAGCCCCGAAAGCCGGGAGTCACCAGATACGCAGTATTTT.

The chain uses TRBV7-9 and TRBJ2-4, with 7 bases lining up with TRBD2. Germline V lookup: CDR1 SEHNR, CDR2 FQNEAQ (reference sequence). The CDR3 runs 16 residues. The V segment lost 0 bases and the J segment 4 bases; nucleotides outside the gene matches: 6. The CDR3 protein is CASSLALGRAKNIQYF. The CDR3, as DNA: TGTGCCAGCAGCTTAGCCCTTGGGAGGGCGAAAAACATTCAGTACTTC.

Only a few counts were recorded for this clonotype. This sequence joins TRBV5-1 and TRBJ2-3; 9 bases line up with TRBD1. Germline CDR1 SGHRS, CDR2 YFSETQ. The junction had 8 bases not matched to a gene; V was cut back by 7 bases and J by 2 bases. This CDR3 region has 15 residues. CDR3 region: CASPVGTGTTDTQYF. The CDR3 DNA reads as TGCGCCAGCCCCGTCGGGACAGGGACCACAGATACGCAGTATTTT.

The chain uses TRBV7-8 and TRBJ2-1; 9 bases are shared with TRBD2. The V gene's germline CDR1 is SGHVS and CDR2 FQNEAQ. Trimming removed 1 base from V and 10 bases from J; junction bases left unmatched: 11. This CDR3 is 16 amino acids long. The DNA for the CDR3 is TGTGCCAGCAGCTTAGGACCGGGACTAGCAGATCTAGAGCAGTTCTTC. Translated: CASSLGPGLADLEQFF. The full variable domain, rest sourced from reference TRBV7-8 and TRBJ2-1, is GAGVSQSPRYKVAKRGQDVALRCDPISGHVSLFWYQQALGQGPEFLTYFQNEAQLDKSGLPSDRFFAERPEGSVSTLKIQRTQQEDSAVYLCASSLGPGLADLEQFFGPGTRLTVL.

This chain joins TRBV12-3 or TRBV12-4 and TRBJ2-7; 7 bases map to TRBD1. CDR3 size: 14 residues. V was clipped by 5 bases and J by 2 bases; unmatched bases: 6. CDR3 region: CASSTGTVPYEQYF. The CDR3 DNA follows: TGTGCCAGCAGTACCGGGACAGTTCCCTACGAGCAGTACTTC.

The chain combines TRBV18 with TRBJ1-1; TRBD1 aligns across 8 bases. Germline values: CDR1 KGHSH, CDR2 LQKENI. The V gene end was trimmed by 0 bases and the J gene end by 4 bases; junction bases not matched to a gene: 1. This CDR3 comprises 14 residues. CDR3 residues: CASSPPQGATEAFF. The CDR3 nucleotides read TGTGCCAGCTCACCACCGCAGGGGGCCACTGAAGCTTTCTTT. The complete variable domain, with remaining parts taken from reference TRBV18 and TRBJ1-1, reads NAGVMQNPRHLVRRRGQEARLRCSPMKGHSHVYWYRQLPEEGLKFMVYLQKENIIDESGMPKERFSAEFPKEGPSILRIQQVVRGDSAAYFCASSPPQGATEAFFGQGTRLTVV.

The chain employs TRBV5-1 and TRBJ2-2; TRBD1 or TRBD2 may be the D gene (5 bases each). This CDR3 comprises 15 residues. Trimming took 4 bases from V and 0 from J, leaving 10 bases between them. Germline V gene data show CDR1 as SGHRS and CDR2 as YFSETQ. CDR3 DNA sequence: TGCGCCAGCAGCCCGGGGACGGCGAACACCGGGGAGCTGTTTTTT. It codes for CASSPGTANTGELFF.

This clonotype was found a few times. The chain carries TRBV20-1 and TRBJ1-5; a possible D gene is TRBD1 (6 bases). V lost 0 bases to trimming and J lost 5 bases, with 14 bases between them. This CDR3 has 15 amino acids. CDR1 is DFQATT and CDR2 is SNEGSKA in the germline V gene (reference sequence). DNA of the CDR3: TGCAGTGCTAGAGATCCCTTGGACAGTCATCAGCCCCAGCATTTT. Encoded protein: CSARDPLDSHQPQHF.

This clonotype was detected many times. The chain uses TRBV5-1 and TRBJ2-7; 9 bases are a match to TRBD1. With 3 bases clipped from V and 4 bases from J, the junction kept 5 bases outside the gene matches. This CDR3 comprises 14 residues. CDR1 SGHRS and CDR2 YFSETQ come from the germline V gene. CDR3 DNA: TGCGCCAGCAGCTCAGTACAGGGGGCATACGAGCAGTACTTC. Amino acids: CASSSVQGAYEQYF. The full variable domain, with the rest looked up from reference TRBV5-1 and TRBJ2-7, is KAGVTQTPRYLIKTRGQQVTLSCSPISGHRSVSWYQQTPGQGLQFLFEYFSETQRNKGNFPGRFSGRQFSNSRSEMNVSTLELGDSALYLCASSSVQGAYEQYFGPGTRLTVT.